This T cell receptor (beta chain) stems from a study of T cell responses to AZD1222 COVID-19 vaccine. General study findings and limits: Donors in the cohort were predominantly white British and more often female, and clonal diversity was possibly underestimated.

V lost 3 bases, J lost 5 bases, and 8 bases stayed unmatched. CDR1 and CDR2 (germline): SGDLS, YYNGEE. The CDR3 is 17 amino acids. Clones were sequenced by immunoSEQ multiplex PCR, and TCRdb holds only the in-frame ones, with some missing. The table has roughly 58,000 clones, 89% seen once. In the case of this clone: The antigen remains unidentified.

The clonotype was recovered from an adult who received the AZD1222 COVID-19 vaccine. The sample consisted of peripheral blood, taken 28 days after the second AZD1222 dose. The V and J genes are TRBV9 and TRBJ2-2, with 12 bases matching TRBD2. The CDR3 loop is CASSGTSGAVGTGELFF. The CDR3 bases are TGTGCCAGCAGCGGGACTAGCGGGGCCGTCGGGACCGGGGAGCTGTTTTTT.